This TCR beta chain was sequenced for a study of control samples from healthy donors and cancer patients. V was pared by 0 bases and J by 4 bases, with 10 bases between. The CDR3 extends over 14 amino acids. Germline CDR1 LGHNA, CDR2 YNFKEQ. The sample holds a few counts of this clone. Using immunoSEQ multiplex PCR, the repertoire was profiled, and TCRdb retains in-frame clones only, with some absent. The sample includes about 120,000 clones, roughly 89% seen only once; the top ten take approximately 6%. V gene TRBV4-2 combines with J gene TRBJ2-7, with D maybe TRBD1 (6 bases). The sample taken for sequencing was blood. The receptor was derived from a man between 18 and 35 years old in good health. The CDR3 DNA is TGTGCCAGCAGCCAAGAAAGGACAGTATACGAGCAGTACTTC. The encoded protein is CASSQERTVYEQYF.